Listed below are T cell receptor beta chains from one sample, sequenced in a study of T-cell memory formation after mild COVID-19. TCRdb analysed the 5' RACE reads with MiXCR anew, one entry per CDR3 protein. Among 300,000 or so distinct CDR3 sequences listed, 15% to 20% were seen once. The sequenced material came from PBMCs or a T cell subset sorted from them (not recorded which). The receptors shown here come from a man younger than 30 who had mild COVID-19 (a few samples of this study predate the infection). Cell type and time point are not known. CDR3s include the opening cysteine and the closing phenylalanine or tryptophan. The D gene is left open where the match is weak. Rows may omit the clone size; those that give it use once, few, many or a size class.

size	V	J	D	DNA	CDR3
few	TRBV12-3/TRBV12-4	TRBJ1-2	.	TGTGCCAGCGGATTCCGGGATTATGGCGGCTACACCTTC	CASGFRDYGGYTF
.	TRBV4-2	TRBJ2-3	TRBD2	TGTGCCAGCAGCCAAGCAGCGGGGGGTTTGACAGATACGCAGTATTTT	CASSQAAGGLTDTQYF
.	TRBV6-2/TRBV6-3	TRBJ2-1	TRBD2	TGTGCCAGCAGCATCGGGGGGGCCCTACAATGGGAGCAGTTCTTC	CASSIGGALQWEQFF
many	TRBV7-2	TRBJ2-7	TRBD1	TGTGCCAGCAGCTTAGTGCGAGGGGGACAGTTCTACGAGCAGTACTTC	CASSLVRGGQFYEQYF
.	TRBV2	TRBJ2-3	.	TGTGCCTCCCTGCTAGAACAATCCTCTAGCACAGATACGCAGTATTTT	CASLLEQSSSTDTQYF
.	TRBV9	TRBJ2-6	TRBD2	TGTGCCAGCAGCCCCCGGGGGGGTGGGGCCAACGTCCTGACTTTC	CASSPRGGGANVLTF
.	TRBV7-9	TRBJ1-1	.	TGTGCCAGCAGCTTATCCCGACAGGCAGAGAACACTGAAGCTTTCTTT	CASSLSRQAENTEAFF
few	TRBV7-6	TRBJ2-3	.	TGTGCCAGCAGCTTGCTCGGCGGGGATACTAGCACAGATACGCAGTATTTT	CASSLLGGDTSTDTQYF
few	TRBV27	TRBJ2-5	.	TGTGCCAGCAGTCCCCAAAAGTCTGAGACCCAGTACTTC	CASSPQKSETQYF
few	TRBV15	TRBJ2-1	TRBD2	TGTGCCACCAGCGAACTAGCGGGGGCCAACAATGAGCAGTTCTTC	CATSELAGANNEQFF
.	TRBV9	TRBJ1-2	.	TGTGCCAGCAGCGGCGCGAGCAGTTACTATGGCTACACCTTC	CASSGASSYYGYTF
.	TRBV7-8	TRBJ2-1	TRBD2	TGTGCCAGCAGTTATATTACTAGCGGTGAGCAGTTCTTC	CASSYITSGEQFF
.	TRBV4-3	TRBJ1-4	TRBD1	TGCGCCAGCTCCCGGGGGACAGGGGAAAAACTGTTTTTT	CASSRGTGEKLFF
few	TRBV12-5	TRBJ2-2	.	TGTGCTAGTGGTTTCGTCCTAGGGTCCGGGGAGCTGTTTTTT	CASGFVLGSGELFF
.	TRBV5-6	TRBJ1-6	TRBD1	TGTGCCAGCAGCTTGGAACAGGGGAGTTCACCCCTCCACTTT	CASSLEQGSSPLHF
few	TRBV18	TRBJ1-2	TRBD1	TGTGCCAGCTCACTCTCTACAGGGGGCTTGGACTATGGCTACACCTTC	CASSLSTGGLDYGYTF
few	TRBV7-9	TRBJ1-3	TRBD1	TGTGCCAGCAGCCCATGGGACAGGCAAGGAAACACCATATATTTT	CASSPWDRQGNTIYF
.	TRBV5-6	TRBJ2-1	.	TGTGCCAGCAGCTTGGACGGGGGCAATGAGCAGTTCTTC	CASSLDGGNEQFF